This T cell receptor (beta chain) comes out of a study of T-cell memory formation after mild COVID-19. Background on the study: TCR clusters mostly belonged to single donors. Study results and limitations: The appearance of some responding clones in pre-infection memory suggested that cross-reactive memory joined.

A few counts support this clonotype. Its antigen is undetermined. In TCRdb, the 5' RACE reads were re-called with MiXCR into one record per CDR3 protein. In the table there are fewer than 70,000 distinct CDR3 sequences, more than 8% of which are singletons. Germline loops: CDR1 SGHTA, CDR2 FQGTGA. After removal of 3 bases from V and 10 bases from J, the junction contained 6 bases not matched to a gene. The CDR3 is 13 residues long. This rearrangement joins TRBV7-3 to TRBJ2-3; 8 bases are shared with TRBD2. This clonotype was sampled from a man younger than 35 who had mild COVID-19 (a few samples of this study predate the infection). Cell type and time point are not known. The sequencing sample was made of PBMCs or a T cell subset sorted from them (not recorded which). The CDR3 DNA reads TGTGCCAGCAGCTTGGGACTAGAAAGGTCGCAGTATTTT. Amino acids: CASSLGLERSQYF.